This note documents a single T cell receptor beta chain sequence. Its antigen is still unknown. Qualities for individual bases were not recorded, and no much larger clone is one base off. Library method: the immunoSEQ multiplex PCR assay. For the multiplex PCR, a mixture combining 60 forward primers for TCR Vbeta segments and 13 reverse primers for TCR Jbeta segments was used. A multiplex PCR assay on genomic DNA amplified the CDR3 region of rearranged TCR beta genes. On the Illumina HiSeq System, the amplified TCR beta libraries were sequenced as 87-base-pair reads. Per the authors' processing: A later analysis counted tens of millions of unique TCR beta chains across the 650 to 700 repertoires, and 10 million to 11 million of these chains were shared by at least two donors. Raw reads were error-corrected and collapsed into unique sequences with a nearest-neighbor algorithm that merged closely related sequences to remove PCR and sequencing errors. CDR3 sequences were aligned to IMGT reference sequences to assign V, D and J gene segments. For a sequence to be retained, a match of at least six nucleotides was required to both a V gene segment and a J gene segment. A rearrangement was called productive if the CDR3 had no stop codons and remained in frame with V and J, and every other rearrangement was called non-productive. Following IMGT convention, CDR3 was defined as the stretch from the second conserved V-encoded cysteine up to the conserved J-encoded phenylalanine. The earlier analysis of approximately 500 of the donors excluded sequences that lacked an unambiguous match to a single V gene segment. In an earlier analysis of roughly 500 of the donors, V segments were called functional above 56.7% productive rearrangements and were called segregating when the between-donor standard deviation exceeded 5%. A statistical classification framework was built to diagnose cytomegalovirus status from the catalog of TCR beta chain sequences. V and J gene assignment, in a later analysis, came from comparing TCR nucleotide sequences with IMGT/GENE-DB human TR gene sequences. In a later analysis, CDR3 sequences and most-parsimonious VDJ recombination scenarios were assigned using the TCRdist pipeline. In a later analysis, each TCR beta chain was defined by its CDR3 amino acid sequence together with its V-gene family, and reads without a unique V-gene family were excluded. In a later analysis, fewer than 650 highly shared, low-generation-probability nucleotide sequences were removed to address suspected cross-contamination and a sequencing artifact. In a later analysis, a clonal expansion index for each public chain was calculated from normalized within-repertoire ranks of inferred template counts. In a later analysis, generation probabilities were computed with a VDJ recombination model fitted to out-of-frame rearrangements, and the resulting probabilities were checked against IGoR. In a later analysis, TCR-TCR, TCR-HLA and TCR-CMV co-occurrence was scored with hypergeometric tests, and a repertoire-size bias correction was applied to TCR pairs. False discovery rates were estimated in a later analysis by permuting HLA or CMV assignments 20 times. A later analysis grouped co-occurring TCRs with DBSCAN, adding TCRdist sequence similarity when clustering within HLA-allele-positive subsets. Co-occurrence clustering excluded repertoires with fewer than 30,000 or more than 120,000 public chains, plus five with anomalous nucleotide sharing. This immuneACCESS table, as held by TCRdb, lists in-frame sequences with V and J called but not all clones. Of the missing ones, under half trace to an unresolved V gene in checked studies; the others have no known cause. V, J and clone size were drawn from that table, and D and trimming were deduced from the DNA. This sample has more than 150,000 clones in its table, and roughly 84% of those were observed once. Clones ranked in the top ten supply 0.95% to 1.5% of the sample.

The cohort consisted of 600 or so healthy bone marrow donors. All cohort members were sampled while nominally healthy, although unrecorded immune exposures were likely present. The donor tested CMV seropositive, placing the donor among the roughly 300 seropositive members of the cohort. A peripheral blood sample was provided by each donor, and peripheral blood mononuclear cells were used for TCR beta sequencing. Genomic DNA was extracted from the blood cell samples with the Qiagen DNeasy Blood Extraction Kit. The sample originates from a study of cytomegalovirus exposure and HLA in healthy donors (dated by TCRdb to about 2017). In the study overall: An earlier analysis of roughly 500 of the donors reported 276 Gb of sequence data and around 120 million unique TCR beta sequences from 150 million to 200 million T cells. Roughly 300 gigabases of sequencing data and roughly 90 million unique TCR sequences were included in an early release covering roughly 700 HLA-typed donors. In an earlier analysis of about 590 of the donors, high-throughput TCR beta sequencing was used to judge whether each TCR beta V gene segment behaved as functional or pseudogenic. In a later genetic analysis, genome-wide SNP genotypes for about 55% of the 666 donors were used, and that subset was treated as a discovery cohort. Besides the first cohort of about 730 subjects, a separate validation cohort made up of some 110 different subjects was used. Every repertoire in the discovery cohort had been generated on one and the same sequencing platform. Rather than using new phenotypic data, the later analysis identified candidate immune exposures from TCR beta sequences and from how often those sequences occurred across donors. The number of donors typed differed by locus, with roughly 620-630 for A, B, C, DRB1 and DQB1, more than 500 for DQA1, under 610 for DPA1, and over 400 for DPB1. Because of strong linkage in the cohort, five DR-DQ haplotypes were treated as single units for association and clustering. HLA typing covered class I and class II loci at four-digit resolution. In a later analysis, previously published TCR beta repertoires from fewer than 750 donors were re-analyzed and high-resolution HLA genotyping was added so that TCR occurrence patterns could be studied. The genetic ancestry cluster associated with self-reported Caucasian donors included 81% of the 350 to 500 genotyped donors. The study aimed to test whether signatures of past pathogen exposure could be identified by cataloging public T cell receptors. Donor age, sex, ethnicity and CMV serostatus were compiled alongside the repertoire data. The study combined high-throughput TCR immunosequencing, statistical association of individual TCRs with disease status, and machine learning to predict cytomegalovirus infection status. The study used immunosequencing to profile the T cell repertoires of approximately 650 subjects and linked those repertoires to cytomegalovirus serostatus. Among about 390 genotyped donors of the cohort, an average of approximately 230,000 unique TCR beta nucleotide sequences were sequenced per donor, roughly 18% of them non-productive.

Study-wide findings and limitations: Strong co-occurrence of HLA alleles, especially DR and DQ, made assigning TCR associations to individual alleles difficult. The study gave a list of some 150 TCR beta chains associated with cytomegalovirus. In vitro tests confirmed that a few of the cytomegalovirus-associated TCR beta chains recognize cytomegalovirus antigens. Some IMGT-functional V segments, including TRBV6-2 and TRBV6-3, could not be distinguished by the 87-base-pair reads and were therefore excluded. Correlated functional status among segregating V segments might reflect linkage disequilibrium, but an unknown experimental factor could not be ruled out. Immune exposure information for the cohort was limited to CMV serostatus. In an earlier analysis of approximately 590 of the donors, most TCR beta V segments appeared in productive rearrangements about 87% or about 30% of the time, broadly matching IMGT annotations. In a later analysis, TCR association rates were found to vary across HLA loci, with the most associated TCRs seen for DRB1 alleles and the fewest for HLA-C alleles. An association between a missense DCLRE1C variant and V-gene and J-gene trimming of TCR beta chains was found in a later genetic analysis and replicated in an independent cohort. A cluster of highly shared sequence variants was judged likely to be a technical artifact of the sequencing pipeline. In a later analysis, most CMV-associated TCR beta chains were found to appear HLA-restricted, with HLA associations seemingly driven largely by CMV exposure. Specific HLA alleles were associated with 15,000 to 20,000 TCR beta sequences at a false discovery rate of 0.05 in a later analysis. The authors suggested that the approach could potentially be extended to other disease states and immunological phenotypes. Because HLA typing was unavailable for some donors at each locus, only the typed subset was used in association tests. Sequencing depth was assumed to be roughly uniform across donors in the presence/absence analyses, though that assumption may not hold. Most TCR sequences were seen in very few donors, while some public TCRs were found in many individuals. In a later analysis, several top co-occurrence clusters were reported to appear linked to parvovirus B19, influenza, CMV and Epstein-Barr virus. In this cohort, only TCR beta chains were sequenced, and detectable features were limited by the absence of alpha or paired-chain data. Compared with the approximately 670-donor mean, donors in an Asian-associated ancestry cluster had fewer N-insertions in productive TCRs, according to a later genetic analysis. The classifier was reported to diagnose cytomegalovirus status with high specificity and sensitivity in both the original cohort and the validation cohort. Around 16 rarely observed V segments, including chromosome 9 orphons, were excluded from the earlier analysis of several hundred of the donors because counts were too low. In a later analysis, HLA-associated TCR beta chains showed more clonal expansion and lower generation probabilities than non-associated chains that were equally common. A further reported finding was that TCR beta sequences accurately predicted the HLA-A and HLA-B alleles for most subjects in the first cohort.

From the cysteine up to the phenylalanine, the CDR3 has a length of 16 residues. Only CDR3 DNA remains: 48 bases, in frame from the first base. After removal of 6 bases from V and 5 bases from J, the junction retains 12 bases not matched to a gene. The germline V gene specifies MDHEN as CDR1 and SYDVKM as CDR2. The chain couples TRBV28 to TRBJ2-2, with 7 bases in between that match TRBD1. The origin of this receptor is a girl aged 2-10 years in good health and CMV-seropositive. What was sequenced was PBMCs. The CDR3 corresponds to CASSTRAGGGTGELFF. The DNA sequence reads TGTGCCAGCAGCACTAGGGCAGGGGGTGGTACCGGGGAGCTGTTTTTT.